Presented here are 7 T cell receptor beta chains from one specimen sequenced in a study of beta chain features in type 1 diabetes. Whole-study results and caveats: Researchers report that Type 1 diabetes patients had moderately but significantly shorter TCRB CDR3s across all four CD4+ subsets.

These receptors lack a known antigen. The investigators reverse transcribed all of the isolated RNA, so they sequenced expressed TCRB transcripts. Clones were read by immunoSEQ multiplex PCR, and TCRdb kept only the in-frame ones, dropping some. The sample consists of 20,000 to 30,000 clones, 69% of them appearing once. Sequencing input: Tregs from blood. Receptors were obtained from a young man with type 1 diabetes.

The gene calls are TRBV7-9 and TRBJ1-2, with D hard to call. Germline loops: CDR1 SEHNR, CDR2 FQNEAQ (reference sequence). The germline V and J ends were trimmed by 4 bases and 4 bases, with 10 bases remaining between them. The length of the CDR3 is 13 residues. CDR3 in amino acids: CASSSDIGYGYTF. The CDR3 nucleotides read TGTGCCAGCAGCTCCGACATCGGCTATGGCTACACCTTC.

The V and J genes are TRBV29-1 and TRBJ1-1; D call uncertain. V was clipped by 2 bases and J by 0 bases, with 7 bases between them. Germline assignment: CDR1 SQVTM and CDR2 ANQGSEA. This CDR3 region has 13 residues. DNA for the CDR3: TGCAGCGTTGAATACAGAGTGAACACTGAAGCTTTCTTT. Protein sequence: CSVEYRVNTEAFF.

The chain carries TRBV5-4 and TRBJ1-2; the match to TRBD1 covers 9 bases. After removal of 5 bases from V and 5 bases from J, the junction contained 10 bases not matched to a gene. The CDR3 totals 15 residues. The germline V gene has CDR1 SGHNT and CDR2 YYREEE (reference sequence). The CDR3 reads CASSFDTGGAYGYTF. CDR3 coding DNA: TGTGCCAGCAGTTTTGATACAGGGGGCGCATATGGCTACACCTTC.

The rearrangement links TRBV29-1 to TRBJ1-1, with D tentatively TRBD1 (5 bases). The CDR3 consists of 12 residues. The germline V gene has CDR1 SQVTM and CDR2 ANQGSEA. V lost 7 bases and J 4 bases, leaving 13 bases between the germline ends. The CDR3 spells CSAQGVATEAFF. The CDR3 DNA follows: TGCAGCGCCCAGGGCGTCGCCACTGAAGCTTTCTTT.

V is TRBV23-1 and J is TRBJ1-1, with D hard to call. TRBV23-1 is sorted into the ORF group, with uncertain function. Trimming cost V 3 bases and J 8 bases, with 4 bases left between them. The CDR3 extends over 10 amino acids. CDR3 residues: CASSQSEAFF. The CDR3 DNA sequence: TGCGCCAGCAGTCAGAGCGAAGCTTTCTTT.

This rearrangement joins TRBV5-1 to TRBJ1-4, with D possibly being TRBD1 (5 bases). The germline CDR1 and CDR2 sequences are SGHRS and YFSETQ. V dropped 1 base and J dropped 7 bases, with 8 bases sitting between them. This CDR3 contains 13 residues. The DNA of the CDR3 is TGCGCCAGCAGCTTGCAGGGATTTGAAAAACTGTTTTTT. Protein product: CASSLQGFEKLFF.

The J gene is TRBJ2-7, the V gene TRBV4-1, with a weak D call TRBD1 (6 bases). V was cut by 0 bases and J by 7 bases, with 19 bases left in between. CDR3 length: 16 amino acids. Germline V gene sequence: CDR1 MGHRA, CDR2 YSYEKL. CDR3 DNA sequence: TGCGCCAGCAGCCAAGATCCTACAGGGTCGAAAGGGGAGCAGTACTTC. The encoded protein is CASSQDPTGSKGEQYF.